The clone carrying this TCR beta chain has a handful of counts. Its antigen is not known. The record originates from a study of cytomegalovirus exposure and HLA in healthy donors. The study, taken as a whole, reports: An analysis was carried out later, and it reportedly showed fewer N-insertions in an Asian-associated ancestry cluster than the roughly 670-donor mean.

The V end was cut by 6 bases, the J end by 5 bases, with 10 bases between. Germline loops: CDR1 LNHDA, CDR2 SQIVND (reference sequence). The length of the CDR3 is 12 residues. Both 60 Vbeta primers and 13 Jbeta primers went into the PCR. Measured with immunoSEQ multiplex PCR; TCRdb has only the in-frame clones, and not every one. In the table there are under 200,000 clones, roughly 71% of which are singletons. This receptor was identified in a woman aged 50 to 60 in good health and CMV-seropositive. V is TRBV19 and J is TRBJ1-1; the D is unclear. Sequencing was performed on PBMCs. This CDR3 is CASSTTYTEAFF. CDR3 nucleotides: TGTGCCAGTAGCACTACCTATACTGAAGCTTTCTTT.